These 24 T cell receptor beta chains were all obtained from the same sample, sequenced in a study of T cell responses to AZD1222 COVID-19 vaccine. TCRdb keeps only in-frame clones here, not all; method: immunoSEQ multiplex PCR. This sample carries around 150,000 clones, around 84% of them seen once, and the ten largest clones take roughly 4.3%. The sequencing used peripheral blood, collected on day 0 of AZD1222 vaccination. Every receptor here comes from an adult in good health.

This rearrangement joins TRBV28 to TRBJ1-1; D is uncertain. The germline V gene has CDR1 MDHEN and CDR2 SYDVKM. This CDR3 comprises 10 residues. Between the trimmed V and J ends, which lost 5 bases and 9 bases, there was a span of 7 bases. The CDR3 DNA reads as TGTGCCAGCAGTGGGAATAAAGCTTTCTTT. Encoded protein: CASSGNKAFF.

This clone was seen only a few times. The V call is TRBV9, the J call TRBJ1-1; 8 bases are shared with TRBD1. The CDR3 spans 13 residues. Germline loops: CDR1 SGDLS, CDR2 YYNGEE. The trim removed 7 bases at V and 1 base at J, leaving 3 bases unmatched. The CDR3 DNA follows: TGTGCCAGCGGACAGGGACCGAACACTGAAGCTTTCTTT. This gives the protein CASGQGPNTEAFF.

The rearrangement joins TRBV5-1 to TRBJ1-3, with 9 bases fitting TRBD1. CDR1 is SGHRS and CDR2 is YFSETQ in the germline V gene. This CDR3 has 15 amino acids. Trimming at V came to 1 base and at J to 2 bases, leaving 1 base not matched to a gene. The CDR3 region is CASSLTGGTGNTIYF. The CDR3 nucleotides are TGCGCCAGCAGCTTGACAGGGGGCACTGGAAACACCATATATTTT.

The CDR3 region has the DNA TGTGCCAGCAGTGACTCGGCGGGGCAGTCACACAATGAGCAGTTCTTC. Amino acids: CASSDSAGQSHNEQFF. The gene calls are TRBV6-4 and TRBJ2-1, with D possibly being TRBD2 (6 bases). Germline-derived CDR1 and CDR2 are MRHNA and SNTAGT. With 0 bases removed from V and 5 bases from J, the gap between germline ends came to 14 bases. This CDR3 spans 16 amino acids.

The CDR3 loop reads CASTSGPSTYEQYF. In nucleotides, the CDR3 is TGTGCCAGCACTTCAGGTCCCTCCACCTACGAGCAGTACTTC. The chain employs TRBV28 and TRBJ2-7, with D uncertain. This CDR3 spans 14 amino acids. CDR1 MDHEN and CDR2 SYDVKM come from the germline V gene. V gave up 7 bases and J gave up 2 bases, with 15 bases separating them.

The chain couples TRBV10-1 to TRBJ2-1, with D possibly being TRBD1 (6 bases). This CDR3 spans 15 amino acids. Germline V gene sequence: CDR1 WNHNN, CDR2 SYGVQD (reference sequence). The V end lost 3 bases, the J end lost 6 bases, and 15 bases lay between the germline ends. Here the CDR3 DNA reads TGCGCCAGCAGTGAATCAGGGGTGAGGGGCAATGAGCAGTTCTTC. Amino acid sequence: CASSESGVRGNEQFF.

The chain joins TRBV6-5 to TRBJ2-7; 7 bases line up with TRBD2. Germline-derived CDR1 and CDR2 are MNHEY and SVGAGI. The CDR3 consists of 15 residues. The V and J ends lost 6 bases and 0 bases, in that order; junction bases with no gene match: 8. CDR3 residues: CASRGLGGTSYEQYF. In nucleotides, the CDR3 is TGTGCCAGCAGGGGCCTGGGGGGGACCTCCTACGAGCAGTACTTC.

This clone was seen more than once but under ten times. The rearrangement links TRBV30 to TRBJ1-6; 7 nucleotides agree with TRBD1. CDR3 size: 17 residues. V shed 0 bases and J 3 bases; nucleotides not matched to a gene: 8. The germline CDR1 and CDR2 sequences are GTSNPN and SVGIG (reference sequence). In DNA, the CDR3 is TGTGCCTGGAGTGTAGGGGGACAGCCCCACTATAATTCACCCCTCCACTTT. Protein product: CAWSVGGQPHYNSPLHF.

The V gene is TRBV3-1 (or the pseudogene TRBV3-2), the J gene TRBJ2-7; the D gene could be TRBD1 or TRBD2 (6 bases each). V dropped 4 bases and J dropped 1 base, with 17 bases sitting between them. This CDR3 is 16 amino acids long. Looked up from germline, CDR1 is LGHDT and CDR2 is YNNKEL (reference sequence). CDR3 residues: CASSRRRGSFSYEQYF. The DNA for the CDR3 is TGTGCCAGCAGCCGCCGGAGGGGGTCCTTTTCCTACGAGCAGTACTTC.

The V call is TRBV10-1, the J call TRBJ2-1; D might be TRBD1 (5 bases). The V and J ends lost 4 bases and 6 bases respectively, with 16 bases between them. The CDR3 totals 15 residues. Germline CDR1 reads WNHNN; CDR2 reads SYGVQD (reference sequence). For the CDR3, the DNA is TGCGCCAGCAGTGGGACGTCGCAGGGATTCAATGAGCAGTTCTTC. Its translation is CASSGTSQGFNEQFF.

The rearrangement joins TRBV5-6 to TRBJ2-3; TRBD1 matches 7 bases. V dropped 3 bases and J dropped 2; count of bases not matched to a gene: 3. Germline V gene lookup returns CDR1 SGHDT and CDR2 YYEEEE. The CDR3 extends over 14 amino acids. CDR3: CASSWGQSTDTQYF. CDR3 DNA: TGTGCCAGCAGCTGGGGACAGTCCACAGATACGCAGTATTTT.

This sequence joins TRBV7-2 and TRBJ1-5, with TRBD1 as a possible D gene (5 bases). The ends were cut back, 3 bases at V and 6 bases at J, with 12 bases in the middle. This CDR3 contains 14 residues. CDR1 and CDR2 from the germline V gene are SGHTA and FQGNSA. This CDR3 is CASSFGGEGQPQHF. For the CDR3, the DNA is TGTGCCAGCAGCTTCGGGGGAGAAGGTCAGCCCCAGCATTTT. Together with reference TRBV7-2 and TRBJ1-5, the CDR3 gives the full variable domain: GAGVSQSPSNKVTEKGKDVELRCDPISGHTALYWYRQSLGQGLEFLIYFQGNSAPDKSGLPSDRFSAERTGGSVSTLTIQRTQQEDSAVYLCASSFGGEGQPQHFGDGTRLSIL.

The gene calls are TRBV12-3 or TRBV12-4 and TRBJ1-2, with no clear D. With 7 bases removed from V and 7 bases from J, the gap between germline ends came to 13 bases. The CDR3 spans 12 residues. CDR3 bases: TGTGCCAGCACGTCCAAGGGAGCTGGCTACACCTTC. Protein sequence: CASTSKGAGYTF.

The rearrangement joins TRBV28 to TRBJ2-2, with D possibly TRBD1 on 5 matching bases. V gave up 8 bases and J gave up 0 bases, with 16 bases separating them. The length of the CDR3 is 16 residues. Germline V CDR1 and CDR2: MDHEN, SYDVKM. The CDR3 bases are TGTGCCAGCTGCTTCCAAGACAGCGCGAACACCGGGGAGCTGTTTTTT. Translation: CASCFQDSANTGELFF. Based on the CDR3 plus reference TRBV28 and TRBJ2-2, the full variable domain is DVKVTQSSRYLVKRTGEKVFLECVQDMDHENMFWYRQDPGLGLRLIYFSYDVKMKEKGDIPEGYSVSREKKERFSLILESASTNQTSMYLCASCFQDSANTGELFFGEGSRLTVL.

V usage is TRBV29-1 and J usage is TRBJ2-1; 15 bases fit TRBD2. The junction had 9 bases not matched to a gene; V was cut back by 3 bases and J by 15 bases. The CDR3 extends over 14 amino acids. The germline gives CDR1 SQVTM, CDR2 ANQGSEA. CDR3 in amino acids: CSVDPGLAGGLLFF. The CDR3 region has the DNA TGCAGCGTTGATCCGGGACTAGCGGGGGGACTCTTGTTCTTC.

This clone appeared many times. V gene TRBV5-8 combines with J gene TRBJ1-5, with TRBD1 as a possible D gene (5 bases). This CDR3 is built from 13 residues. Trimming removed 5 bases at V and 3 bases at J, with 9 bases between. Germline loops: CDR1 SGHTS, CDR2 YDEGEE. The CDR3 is CASRDSFNQPQHF. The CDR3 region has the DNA TGTGCCAGCAGAGACAGTTTCAATCAGCCCCAGCATTTT. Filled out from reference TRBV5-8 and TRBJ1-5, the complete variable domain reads EAGVTQSPTHLIKTRGQQATLRCSPISGHTSVYWYQQALGLGLQFLLWYDEGEERNRGNFPPRFSGRQFPNYSSELNVNALELEDSALYLCASRDSFNQPQHFGDGTRLSIL.

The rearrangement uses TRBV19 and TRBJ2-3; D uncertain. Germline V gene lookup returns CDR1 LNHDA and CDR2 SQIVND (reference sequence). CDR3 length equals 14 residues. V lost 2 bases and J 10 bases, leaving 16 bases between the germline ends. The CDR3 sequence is CASSIPHSRAPQYF. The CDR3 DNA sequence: TGTGCCAGTAGTATACCCCACTCAAGGGCTCCGCAGTATTTT. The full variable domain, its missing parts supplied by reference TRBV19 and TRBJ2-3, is DGGITQSPKYLFRKEGQNVTLSCEQNLNHDAMYWYRQDPGQGLRLIYYSQIVNDFQKGDIAEGYSVSREKKESFPLTVTSAQKNPTAFYLCASSIPHSRAPQYFGPGTRLTVL.

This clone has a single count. The CDR3 reads CASRPDRGFGGYTF. CDR3 nucleotides: TGTGCCAGTAGGCCCGACAGGGGCTTCGGTGGCTACACCTTC. The rearrangement uses TRBV19 and TRBJ1-2; 8 positions match TRBD1. The CDR3 covers 14 residues. Trimming cost V 6 bases and J 7 bases; bases outside gene matches: 10. Germline CDR1 is LNHDA and CDR2 is SQIVND (reference sequence).

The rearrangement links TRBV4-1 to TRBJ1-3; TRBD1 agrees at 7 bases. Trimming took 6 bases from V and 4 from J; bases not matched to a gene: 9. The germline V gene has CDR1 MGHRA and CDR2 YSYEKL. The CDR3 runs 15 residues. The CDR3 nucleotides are TGCGCCAGCAGTCATAACGACAGGGAAGGAAACACCATATATTTT. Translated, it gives CASSHNDREGNTIYF.

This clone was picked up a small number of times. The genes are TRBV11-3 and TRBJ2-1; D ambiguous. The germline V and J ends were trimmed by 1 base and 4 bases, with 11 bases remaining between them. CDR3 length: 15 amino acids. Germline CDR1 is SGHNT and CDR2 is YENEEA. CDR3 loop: CASSLVGPPYNEQFF. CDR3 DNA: TGTGCCAGCAGCTTAGTTGGGCCACCTTACAATGAGCAGTTCTTC.

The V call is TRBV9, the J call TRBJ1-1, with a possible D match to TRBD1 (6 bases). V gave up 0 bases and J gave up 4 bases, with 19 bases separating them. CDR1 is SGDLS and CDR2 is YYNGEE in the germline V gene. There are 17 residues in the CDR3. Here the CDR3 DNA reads TGTGCCAGCAGCGTAGAGGGGGGGGCGCAGCCGGTCACTGAAGCTTTCTTT. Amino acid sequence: CASSVEGGAQPVTEAFF.

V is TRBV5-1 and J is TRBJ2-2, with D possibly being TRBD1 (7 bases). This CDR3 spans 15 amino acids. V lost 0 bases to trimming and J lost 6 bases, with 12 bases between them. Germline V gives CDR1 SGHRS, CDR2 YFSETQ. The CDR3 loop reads CASSLVQGGAGELFF. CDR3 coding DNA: TGCGCCAGCAGCTTGGTTCAGGGGGGCGCCGGGGAGCTGTTTTTT.

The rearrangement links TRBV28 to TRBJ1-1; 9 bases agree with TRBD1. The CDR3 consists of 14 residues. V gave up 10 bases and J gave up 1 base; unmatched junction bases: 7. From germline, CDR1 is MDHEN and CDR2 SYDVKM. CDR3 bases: TGTGCCATCCTAGACAGGGGGACGAACACTGAAGCTTTCTTT. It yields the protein CAILDRGTNTEAFF.

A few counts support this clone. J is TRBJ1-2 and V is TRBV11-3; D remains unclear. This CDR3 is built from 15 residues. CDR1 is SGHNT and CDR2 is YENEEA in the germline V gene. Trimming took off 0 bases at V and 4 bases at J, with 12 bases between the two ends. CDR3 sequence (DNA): TGTGCCAGCAGCTTAGATCCCGGGAAAAGCTATGGCTACACCTTC. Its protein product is CASSLDPGKSYGYTF.